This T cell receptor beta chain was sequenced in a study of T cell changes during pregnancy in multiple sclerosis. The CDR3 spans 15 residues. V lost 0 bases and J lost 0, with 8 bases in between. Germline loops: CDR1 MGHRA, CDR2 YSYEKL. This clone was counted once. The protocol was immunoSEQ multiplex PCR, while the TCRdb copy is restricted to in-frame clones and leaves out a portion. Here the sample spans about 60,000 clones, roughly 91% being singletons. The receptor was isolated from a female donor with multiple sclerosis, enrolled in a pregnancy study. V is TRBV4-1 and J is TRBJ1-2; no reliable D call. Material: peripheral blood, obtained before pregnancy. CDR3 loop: CASSQDRQANYGYTF. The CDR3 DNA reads TGCGCCAGCAGCCAAGATAGGCAGGCTAACTATGGCTACACCTTC.